The rows below give T cell receptor beta chains drawn from one sample of a study of CD8+CD57+ T cells in acquired aplastic anemia. MiXCR, applied by TCRdb to the reads, yields one record per CDR3 protein. The sample contains around 290,000 distinct CDR3 sequences, approximately 60% of which appear only once. Sequenced: sorted CD4+, CD8+, or CD8+CD57+ T cells (not recorded which) from PBMCs. The receptors come from a human donor with aplastic anemia. CDR3s include the opening cysteine and the closing phenylalanine or tryptophan. The D gene is left open where the match is weak. For some rows the clone size is stated as once, few or many, or as a class when expanded; others skip it.

CDR3 length: 14; J gene: TRBJ1-1; D gene: NA; clone size: NA; V gene: TRBV7-9; CDR3 protein: CASNTRPGDSEAFF; CDR3 DNA: TGTGCCAGCAACACACGGCCAGGGGACTCTGAAGCTTTCTTT
CDR3 length: 17; J gene: TRBJ2-3; D gene: TRBD2; clone size: few; V gene: TRBV5-1; CDR3 protein: CASRPSPSGPRTDTQYF; CDR3 DNA: TGCGCCAGCAGACCCTCCCCTAGCGGACCACGCACAGATACGCAGTATTTT
CDR3 length: 14; J gene: TRBJ2-3; D gene: NA; clone size: NA; V gene: TRBV11-1; CDR3 protein: CASSTYRGTDTQYF; CDR3 DNA: TGTGCCAGCAGCACCTACAGGGGCACAGATACGCAGTATTTT
CDR3 length: 15; J gene: TRBJ2-1; D gene: NA; clone size: few; V gene: TRBV3-1; CDR3 protein: CASSPSGGGYNEQFF; CDR3 DNA: TGTGCCAGCAGCCCTAGCGGAGGGGGCTACAATGAGCAGTTCTTC
CDR3 length: 13; J gene: TRBJ1-5; D gene: TRBD1; clone size: few; V gene: TRBV10-3; CDR3 protein: CASAGGPNQPQHF; CDR3 DNA: TGTGCCAGTGCAGGGGGCCCTAATCAGCCCCAGCATTTT
CDR3 length: 16; J gene: TRBJ2-3; D gene: NA; clone size: NA; V gene: TRBV7-2; CDR3 protein: CASSLAVGLARDTQYF; CDR3 DNA: TGTGCCAGCAGCTTAGCAGTGGGCCTAGCTAGGGATACGCAGTATTTT
CDR3 length: 14; J gene: TRBJ2-1; D gene: TRBD2; clone size: NA; V gene: TRBV7-6; CDR3 protein: CASSFSETSDEQFF; CDR3 DNA: TGTGCCAGCAGCTTTTCGGAGACTAGCGATGAGCAGTTCTTC
CDR3 length: 14; J gene: TRBJ2-1; D gene: TRBD2; clone size: NA; V gene: TRBV7-9; CDR3 protein: CASSLALARNEQFF; CDR3 DNA: TGTGCCAGCAGCTTAGCACTAGCGAGGAATGAGCAGTTCTTC
CDR3 length: 13; J gene: TRBJ1-1; D gene: NA; clone size: few; V gene: TRBV19; CDR3 protein: CASSFGTNTEAFF; CDR3 DNA: TGTGCCAGTAGTTTCGGGACGAACACTGAAGCTTTCTTT
CDR3 length: 14; J gene: TRBJ2-6; D gene: NA; clone size: NA; V gene: TRBV12-3/TRBV12-4; CDR3 protein: CASSHLGGANVLTF; CDR3 DNA: TGTGCCAGCAGCCACCTTGGTGGGGCCAACGTCCTGACTTTC
CDR3 length: 15; J gene: TRBJ1-4; D gene: NA; clone size: few; V gene: TRBV15; CDR3 protein: CATSSTRLAGEKLFF; CDR3 DNA: TGTGCCACCAGCAGTACGAGGTTAGCCGGTGAAAAACTGTTTTTT
CDR3 length: 14; J gene: TRBJ1-2; D gene: NA; clone size: NA; V gene: TRBV7-9; CDR3 protein: CASSLDGVNYGYTF; CDR3 DNA: TGTGCCAGCAGCTTAGACGGGGTGAACTATGGCTACACCTTC
CDR3 length: 13; J gene: TRBJ2-7; D gene: TRBD1; clone size: NA; V gene: TRBV20-1; CDR3 protein: CSATGQRNYEQYF; CDR3 DNA: TGCAGTGCTACGGGACAGAGGAACTACGAGCAGTACTTC
CDR3 length: 15; J gene: TRBJ1-6; D gene: NA; clone size: NA; V gene: TRBV20-1; CDR3 protein: CSARDPRGQSTPLHF; CDR3 DNA: TGCAGTGCTAGAGACCCACGGGGCCAAAGTACACCCCTCCACTTT
CDR3 length: 16; J gene: TRBJ2-6; D gene: NA; clone size: NA; V gene: TRBV7-9; CDR3 protein: CASSLAVSRGANVLTF; CDR3 DNA: TGTGCCAGCAGCTTAGCGGTATCGAGGGGTGCCAACGTCCTGACTTTC
CDR3 length: 13; J gene: TRBJ2-1; D gene: NA; clone size: once; V gene: TRBV12-3/TRBV12-4; CDR3 protein: CASSLVDGNEQFF; CDR3 DNA: TGTGCCAGCAGTTTAGTGGATGGCAATGAGCAGTTCTTC
CDR3 length: 15; J gene: TRBJ1-2; D gene: NA; clone size: NA; V gene: TRBV10-3; CDR3 protein: CAISGSLGLSYGYTF; CDR3 DNA: TGTGCCATCAGTGGTTCCCTTGGGCTATCCTATGGCTACACCTTC
CDR3 length: 13; J gene: TRBJ2-5; D gene: TRBD2; clone size: NA; V gene: TRBV20-1; CDR3 protein: CSATGGGRETQYF; CDR3 DNA: TGCAGTGCAACAGGCGGGGGGAGAGAGACCCAGTACTTC
CDR3 length: 14; J gene: TRBJ1-2; D gene: TRBD1; clone size: few; V gene: TRBV30; CDR3 protein: CAWRPPGQNYGYTF; CDR3 DNA: TGTGCCTGGAGACCCCCGGGACAGAACTATGGCTACACCTTC
CDR3 length: 13; J gene: TRBJ2-1; D gene: TRBD2; clone size: many; V gene: TRBV6-1; CDR3 protein: CASGEGFGNEQFF; CDR3 DNA: TGTGCCAGCGGGGAGGGCTTTGGGAATGAGCAGTTCTTC
CDR3 length: 13; J gene: TRBJ1-2; D gene: NA; clone size: NA; V gene: TRBV25-1; CDR3 protein: CASSETGGKGYTF; CDR3 DNA: TGTGCCAGCAGTGAAACCGGGGGAAAGGGCTACACCTTC
CDR3 length: 15; J gene: TRBJ1-6; D gene: NA; clone size: NA; V gene: TRBV6-1; CDR3 protein: CAGGSTSWGYSPLHF; CDR3 DNA: TGTGCCGGTGGGTCGACCTCCTGGGGATATTCACCCCTCCACTTT
CDR3 length: 13; J gene: TRBJ2-1; D gene: NA; clone size: NA; V gene: TRBV20-1; CDR3 protein: CSARRELYNEQFF; CDR3 DNA: TGCAGTGCCAGAAGAGAACTGTACAATGAGCAGTTCTTC
CDR3 length: 13; J gene: TRBJ1-5; D gene: NA; clone size: many; V gene: TRBV18; CDR3 protein: CASSQGDLEPQHF; CDR3 DNA: TGTGCCAGCTCACAGGGGGATTTGGAGCCCCAGCATTTT
CDR3 length: 15; J gene: TRBJ2-3; D gene: NA; clone size: few; V gene: TRBV12-3/TRBV12-4; CDR3 protein: CASRRGPRRADTQYF; CDR3 DNA: TGTGCCAGCAGACGGGGGCCACGCAGGGCAGATACGCAGTATTTT
CDR3 length: 16; J gene: TRBJ2-1; D gene: TRBD2; clone size: NA; V gene: TRBV4-1; CDR3 protein: CASSGTSGYSYNEQFF; CDR3 DNA: TGCGCCAGCAGCGGCACTAGCGGATACTCCTACAATGAGCAGTTCTTC
CDR3 length: 10; J gene: TRBJ2-1; D gene: NA; clone size: few; V gene: TRBV20-1; CDR3 protein: CSANWREQFF; CDR3 DNA: TGCAGTGCTAATTGGCGGGAGCAGTTCTTC
CDR3 length: 12; J gene: TRBJ2-7; D gene: NA; clone size: NA; V gene: TRBV12-3/TRBV12-4; CDR3 protein: CASNPNTGEQYF; CDR3 DNA: TGTGCCAGCAATCCGAACACCGGGGAGCAGTACTTC
CDR3 length: 15; J gene: TRBJ1-6; D gene: NA; clone size: few; V gene: TRBV5-6; CDR3 protein: CASSLRSGVTSPLHF; CDR3 DNA: TGTGCCAGCAGCTTGCGGTCAGGGGTTACTTCACCCCTCCACTTT
CDR3 length: 16; J gene: TRBJ2-1; D gene: TRBD1; clone size: NA; V gene: TRBV18; CDR3 protein: CASSPRGTGGSPGQFF; CDR3 DNA: TGTGCCAGCTCACCCAGAGGGACAGGGGGGTCCCCTGGGCAGTTCTTC
CDR3 length: 14; J gene: TRBJ1-1; D gene: NA; clone size: NA; V gene: TRBV14; CDR3 protein: CASSQVRATTEAFF; CDR3 DNA: TGTGCCAGCAGCCAGGTCCGGGCCACCACTGAAGCTTTCTTT
CDR3 length: 16; J gene: TRBJ2-3; D gene: TRBD2; clone size: NA; V gene: TRBV5-1; CDR3 protein: CASIEGLAGGRDTQYF; CDR3 DNA: TGCGCCAGCATCGAAGGGCTAGCGGGAGGAAGAGATACGCAGTATTTT
CDR3 length: 15; J gene: TRBJ2-1; D gene: NA; clone size: NA; V gene: TRBV5-1; CDR3 protein: CASSSSPQGGNEQFF; CDR3 DNA: TGCGCCAGCAGCTCCTCCCCCCAGGGGGGCAATGAGCAGTTCTTC
CDR3 length: 16; J gene: TRBJ2-1; D gene: NA; clone size: NA; V gene: TRBV15; CDR3 protein: CATSRDVSGSYNEQFF; CDR3 DNA: TGTGCCACCAGCAGAGATGTTTCAGGGTCCTACAATGAGCAGTTCTTC
CDR3 length: 14; J gene: TRBJ2-1; D gene: NA; clone size: once; V gene: TRBV30; CDR3 protein: CAWGKWRDYNEQFF; CDR3 DNA: TGTGCCTGGGGTAAATGGAGGGACTACAATGAGCAGTTCTTC
CDR3 length: 11; J gene: TRBJ1-1; D gene: NA; clone size: NA; V gene: TRBV6-8; CDR3 protein: CASSHYTEAFF; CDR3 DNA: TGTGCCAGCAGTCATTACACTGAAGCTTTCTTT
CDR3 length: 14; J gene: TRBJ2-3; D gene: NA; clone size: NA; V gene: TRBV20-1; CDR3 protein: CSAQQGGSTDTQYF; CDR3 DNA: TGCAGTGCTCAACAAGGAGGAAGCACAGATACGCAGTATTTT
CDR3 length: 13; J gene: TRBJ1-1; D gene: NA; clone size: NA; V gene: TRBV15; CDR3 protein: CATGKGGVTEASF; CDR3 DNA: TGTGCCACCGGAAAAGGAGGGGTCACTGAAGCTTCCTTT
CDR3 length: 13; J gene: TRBJ2-7; D gene: NA; clone size: once; V gene: TRBV19; CDR3 protein: CASSIGSGYEQYF; CDR3 DNA: TGTGCCAGTAGTATCGGTTCGGGCTACGAGCAGTACTTC
CDR3 length: 16; J gene: TRBJ1-1; D gene: NA; clone size: many; V gene: TRBV7-3; CDR3 protein: CASSRRAGRANTEAFF; CDR3 DNA: TGTGCCAGCAGCCGCAGGGCAGGGCGAGCGAACACTGAAGCTTTCTTT
CDR3 length: 14; J gene: TRBJ2-7; D gene: TRBD2; clone size: NA; V gene: TRBV10-3; CDR3 protein: CAVKTSGGFYEQYF; CDR3 DNA: TGTGCCGTGAAGACTAGCGGGGGATTCTACGAGCAGTACTTC
CDR3 length: 14; J gene: TRBJ2-7; D gene: TRBD2; clone size: NA; V gene: TRBV20-1; CDR3 protein: CSAKAGSGRGEQYF; CDR3 DNA: TGCAGTGCTAAGGCGGGTAGCGGGAGGGGCGAGCAGTACTTC
CDR3 length: 13; J gene: TRBJ1-1; D gene: NA; clone size: NA; V gene: TRBV29-1; CDR3 protein: CSAGQQGVTEAFF; CDR3 DNA: TGCAGCGCTGGACAACAGGGTGTCACTGAAGCTTTCTTT
CDR3 length: 13; J gene: TRBJ1-2; D gene: NA; clone size: few; V gene: TRBV12-3/TRBV12-4; CDR3 protein: CASRGRAIDGYTF; CDR3 DNA: TGTGCCAGCAGGGGCAGGGCCATTGATGGCTACACCTTC
CDR3 length: 14; J gene: TRBJ1-2; D gene: NA; clone size: NA; V gene: TRBV7-9; CDR3 protein: CASSPLWTGYGYTF; CDR3 DNA: TGTGCCAGCAGCCCTCTTTGGACTGGGTATGGCTACACCTTC
CDR3 length: 15; J gene: TRBJ1-4; D gene: NA; clone size: many; V gene: TRBV5-7; CDR3 protein: CASSLLQGGDEKLFF; CDR3 DNA: TGTGCCAGCAGCTTGTTACAGGGTGGGGATGAAAAACTGTTTTTT
CDR3 length: 11; J gene: TRBJ2-7; D gene: NA; clone size: once; V gene: TRBV10-3; CDR3 protein: CAISATGEQYF; CDR3 DNA: TGTGCCATCAGTGCGACGGGCGAGCAGTACTTC
CDR3 length: 13; J gene: TRBJ2-7; D gene: NA; clone size: few; V gene: TRBV20-1; CDR3 protein: CSARDGADYEQYF; CDR3 DNA: TGCAGTGCTAGAGATGGAGCAGACTACGAGCAGTACTTC
CDR3 length: 15; J gene: TRBJ2-7; D gene: TRBD1; clone size: NA; V gene: TRBV7-9; CDR3 protein: CASSPDRDPLYEQYF; CDR3 DNA: TGTGCCAGCAGTCCCGACAGGGACCCGCTCTACGAGCAGTACTTC
CDR3 length: 13; J gene: TRBJ2-1; D gene: NA; clone size: NA; V gene: TRBV7-2; CDR3 protein: CASSLGGFSEQFF; CDR3 DNA: TGTGCCAGCAGCCTAGGCGGATTCTCTGAGCAGTTCTTC
CDR3 length: 15; J gene: TRBJ1-1; D gene: TRBD1; clone size: NA; V gene: TRBV29-1; CDR3 protein: CSVELWDSVNTEAFF; CDR3 DNA: TGCAGCGTTGAACTTTGGGACAGTGTGAACACTGAAGCTTTCTTT
CDR3 length: 14; J gene: TRBJ2-5; D gene: NA; clone size: NA; V gene: TRBV9; CDR3 protein: CASSVSGIDETQYF; CDR3 DNA: TGTGCCAGCAGCGTAAGCGGTATCGATGAGACCCAGTACTTC
CDR3 length: 14; J gene: TRBJ1-2; D gene: NA; clone size: NA; V gene: TRBV19; CDR3 protein: CASSLHRAIYGYTF; CDR3 DNA: TGTGCCAGTAGTTTGCACAGGGCGATCTATGGCTACACCTTC
CDR3 length: 14; J gene: TRBJ1-5; D gene: NA; clone size: many; V gene: TRBV19; CDR3 protein: CASRAPYSNQPQHF; CDR3 DNA: TGTGCCAGTCGGGCCCCTTATAGCAATCAGCCCCAGCATTTT
CDR3 length: 15; J gene: TRBJ2-2; D gene: TRBD2; clone size: many; V gene: TRBV12-3/TRBV12-4; CDR3 protein: CASSNSGSNTGELFF; CDR3 DNA: TGTGCCAGCAGTAATAGCGGGAGTAACACCGGGGAGCTGTTTTTT